Below are 15 T cell receptor beta chains sequenced from a single sample in a study of T cells in Graves' hyperthyroidism and ophthalmopathy. RNA transcripts were the template for amplifying TCR beta CDR3 regions. The TCR CDR3 was amplified in a first-round RT-PCR using the HTBI primer set. MiXCR, run by TCRdb on the multiplex PCR reads, gives a single entry per CDR3 protein. This table holds roughly 280,000 distinct CDR3 sequences, over 20% found once. Sample: blood. The origin of the receptors is a man aged 25 to 45 with Graves' ophthalmopathy.

This clonotype was counted ten times or more. J is TRBJ2-1 and V is TRBV20-1, with 10 bases fitting TRBD1. This CDR3 is built from 12 residues. CDR1 is DFQATT and CDR2 is SNEGSKA in the germline V gene (reference sequence). V gave up 6 bases and J gave up 6 bases; unmatched junction bases: 2. CDR3 nucleotide sequence: TGCAGTGCCAGGGACAGGGGCAATGAGCAGTTCTTC. Protein sequence: CSARDRGNEQFF.

The chain combines TRBV30 with TRBJ1-2; possibly TRBD1 for D (5 bases). The germline V gene encodes CDR1 GTSNPN and CDR2 SVGIG (reference sequence). The ends were cut back, 4 bases at V and 4 bases at J, with 16 bases in the middle. This CDR3 has 14 amino acids. CDR3 sequence (DNA): TGTGCCTGGAAGAGGGACGCAGGGAGCTATGGCTACACCTTC. Amino acids: CAWKRDAGSYGYTF.

A few counts support this clonotype. V gene TRBV6-1 combines with J gene TRBJ1-5, with 8 nucleotides matching TRBD1. Germline V gene data show CDR1 as MNHNS and CDR2 as SASEGT. J was trimmed by 2 bases and V by 1 base; bases with no gene match: 10. The CDR3 loop spans 18 amino acids. Here the CDR3 DNA reads TGTGCCAGCAGTGAAGATCCCCCCATGACAGGGGGCAATCAGCCCCAGCATTTT. Its protein product is CASSEDPPMTGGNQPQHF.

This clonotype was detected many times. The chain joins TRBV20-1 to TRBJ2-3, with D perhaps TRBD2 (7 bases). V lost 3 bases and J lost 4, with 17 bases in between. The CDR3 has 15 amino acids. CDR1 is DFQATT and CDR2 is SNEGSKA in the germline V gene (reference sequence). CDR3 amino acids: CSARGGAGFPDTQYF. In DNA form, the CDR3 reads TGCAGTGCTAGGGGGGGGGCAGGCTTCCCAGATACGCAGTATTTT.

This clonotype was counted at least ten times. The rearrangement uses TRBV28 and TRBJ2-7, with TRBD1 identical over 8 bases. J gave up 5 bases and V 5 bases, and 8 bases lay outside the gene matches. Germline CDR1 and CDR2: MDHEN and SYDVKM. This CDR3 region has 14 residues. The CDR3 region is CASSLRTGHHEQYF. For the CDR3, the DNA is TGTGCCAGCAGTCTGCGGACAGGGCACCACGAGCAGTACTTC.

This clonotype has ten or more counts. The V gene is TRBV11-3, the J gene TRBJ2-3; no firm D call. The CDR3 sequence is 13 residues long. V lost 3 bases and J lost 1, with 5 bases in between. Per the germline V gene, CDR1 is SGHNT and CDR2 is YENEEA. Written as DNA, the CDR3 is TGTGCCAGCAGCTTGTTCGGCACAGATACGCAGTATTTT. It specifies CASSLFGTDTQYF.

This clonotype was picked up many times. The chain carries TRBV2 and TRBJ1-2, with a tentative D call TRBD1 (6 bases). This CDR3 has 15 residues. With 1 base removed from V and 6 bases from J, the gap between germline ends came to 15 bases. Germline V gene lookup returns CDR1 SNHLY and CDR2 FYNNEI. The CDR3, as DNA: TGTGCCAGCAGTGAAGAGGCAGGGGAAGTGGATGGCTACACCTTC. Translated, it gives CASSEEAGEVDGYTF.

This rearrangement joins TRBV20-1 to TRBJ2-1; D may be TRBD2 (5 bases). The J call may be wrong; the DNA end is better matched by TRBJ2-7. Germline V gives CDR1 DFQATT, CDR2 SNEGSKA (reference sequence). This CDR3 region has 14 residues. The CDR3 DNA reads TGCAGTGCTACCTCGGGGAGCTCCTACAATGAGCAGTACTTC. This encodes CSATSGSSYNEQYF.

This clonotype was seen a single time. A read error is possible here, since a much larger clone lies one base away. This chain connects TRBV18 to TRBJ1-1; D uncertain. The V gene's germline CDR1 is KGHSH and CDR2 LQKENI. The CDR3 runs 13 residues. CDR3: CASTPTRNTEAFF. In DNA form, the CDR3 reads TGTGCCAGCACACCAACCAGGAACACTGAAGCTTTCTTT.

The chain uses TRBV5-4 and TRBJ1-6; 8 bases match TRBD1. The germline CDR1 and CDR2 sequences are SGHNT and YYREEE (reference sequence). Trimming at V came to 5 bases and at J to 6 bases, leaving 7 bases not matched to a gene. The CDR3 is 15 amino acids. The CDR3 sequence: CASRRSGGTNSPLHF. The CDR3, as DNA: TGTGCCAGCAGACGTTCAGGGGGCACTAATTCACCCCTCCACTTT.

In its sample, this clonotype was seen a few times. J is TRBJ2-5 and V is TRBV20-1, with 7 bases matching TRBD1. The CDR3 totals 14 residues. V trimming: 4 bases; J trimming: 7 bases; junction bases outside the gene matches: 12. Germline-derived CDR1 and CDR2 are DFQATT and SNEGSKA (reference sequence). CDR3 loop: CSATTTGNLGTQYF. CDR3 in DNA: TGCAGTGCTACAACGACAGGGAACTTGGGGACCCAGTACTTC.

The chain links TRBV27 to TRBJ2-3; D is perhaps TRBD1 or TRBD2 (5 bases each). This CDR3 contains 18 residues. Germline-derived CDR1 and CDR2 are MNHEY and SMNVEV (reference sequence). Deletions cut 0 bases from V and 3 bases from J, with 19 bases between. The CDR3 loop reads CASSLSNYEGSGTDTQYF. The CDR3 nucleotides are TGTGCCAGCAGTTTATCGAATTACGAGGGGTCAGGGACAGATACGCAGTATTTT.

V usage is TRBV6-5 and J usage is TRBJ1-5; D possibly corresponds to TRBD1 (5 bases). Germline V gene lookup returns CDR1 MNHEY and CDR2 SVGAGI. Trimming took 2 bases from V and 6 from J, leaving 8 bases between them. The CDR3 has 13 amino acids. The CDR3 coding sequence is TGTGCCAGCAGTTACCAGGGACGTCAGCCCCAGCATTTT. This sequence encodes CASSYQGRQPQHF.

V and J are TRBV7-2 and TRBJ1-1; no clear D. This CDR3 has 14 amino acids. From germline, CDR1 is SGHTA and CDR2 FQGNSA. The V end lost 0 bases, the J end lost 0 bases, and 5 bases lay between the germline ends. CDR3 in DNA: TGTGCCAGCAGCTTAGCCCCAATGAACACTGAAGCTTTCTTT. Translation gives CASSLAPMNTEAFF.

The chain recombines TRBV12-3 or TRBV12-4 with TRBJ2-7, with TRBD1 identical over 9 bases. The V and J ends lost 5 bases and 1 base, in that order; junction bases with no gene match: 6. The CDR3 is 15 amino acids. The CDR3 region is CASSDTGQGSYEQYF. CDR3 nucleotides: TGTGCCAGCAGTGATACCGGACAGGGGTCCTACGAGCAGTACTTC.